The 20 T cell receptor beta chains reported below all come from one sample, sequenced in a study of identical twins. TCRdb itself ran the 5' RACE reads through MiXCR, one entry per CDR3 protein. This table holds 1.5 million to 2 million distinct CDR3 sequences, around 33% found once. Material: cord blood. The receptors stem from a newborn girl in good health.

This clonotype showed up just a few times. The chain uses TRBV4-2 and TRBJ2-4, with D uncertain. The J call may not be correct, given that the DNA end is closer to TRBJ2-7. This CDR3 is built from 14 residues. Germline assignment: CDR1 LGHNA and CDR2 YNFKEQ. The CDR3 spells CASSQDTSYYEQYF. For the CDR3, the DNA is TGTGCCAGCAGCCAAGATACCAGTTACTACGAGCAGTACTTC.

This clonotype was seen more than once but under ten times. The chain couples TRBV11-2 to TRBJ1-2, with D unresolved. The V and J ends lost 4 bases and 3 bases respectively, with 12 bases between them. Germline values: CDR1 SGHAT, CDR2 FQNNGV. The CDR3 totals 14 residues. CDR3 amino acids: CASSSAGRDYGYTF. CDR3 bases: TGTGCCAGCAGCTCCGCCGGGAGGGACTATGGCTACACCTTC.

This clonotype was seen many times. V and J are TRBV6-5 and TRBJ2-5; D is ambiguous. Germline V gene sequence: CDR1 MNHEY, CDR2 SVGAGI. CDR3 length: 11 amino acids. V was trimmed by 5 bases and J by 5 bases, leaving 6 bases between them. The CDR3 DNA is TGTGCCAGCAGTACGACGGAGACCCAGTACTTC. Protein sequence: CASSTTETQYF.

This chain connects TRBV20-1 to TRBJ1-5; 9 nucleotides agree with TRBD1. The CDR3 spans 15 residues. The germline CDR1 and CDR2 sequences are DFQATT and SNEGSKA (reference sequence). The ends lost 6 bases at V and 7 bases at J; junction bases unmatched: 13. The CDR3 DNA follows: TGCAGTGCAAGGCCCGGGACAGGGTCAGGGCAGCCCCAGCATTTT. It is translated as CSARPGTGSGQPQHF.

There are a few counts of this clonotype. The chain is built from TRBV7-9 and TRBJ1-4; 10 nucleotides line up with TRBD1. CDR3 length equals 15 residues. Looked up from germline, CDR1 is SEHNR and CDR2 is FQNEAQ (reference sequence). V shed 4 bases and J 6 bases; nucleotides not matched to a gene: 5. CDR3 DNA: TGTGCCAGCAGCTATACCGGGACAGGGGATGAAAAACTGTTTTTT. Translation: CASSYTGTGDEKLFF.

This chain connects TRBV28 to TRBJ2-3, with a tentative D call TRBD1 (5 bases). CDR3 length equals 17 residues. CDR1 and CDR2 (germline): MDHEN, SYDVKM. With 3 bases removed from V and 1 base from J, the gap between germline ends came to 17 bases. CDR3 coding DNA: TGTGCCAGCAGTTTGGAGATGGGGCTGGTGGGCACAGATACGCAGTATTTT. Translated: CASSLEMGLVGTDTQYF.

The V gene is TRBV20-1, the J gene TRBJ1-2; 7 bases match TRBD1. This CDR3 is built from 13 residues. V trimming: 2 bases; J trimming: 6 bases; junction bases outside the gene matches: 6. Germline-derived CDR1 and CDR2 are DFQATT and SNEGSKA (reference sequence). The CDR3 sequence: CSARLQGKDGYTF. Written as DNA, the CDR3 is TGCAGTGCTAGACTACAGGGGAAGGATGGCTACACCTTC.

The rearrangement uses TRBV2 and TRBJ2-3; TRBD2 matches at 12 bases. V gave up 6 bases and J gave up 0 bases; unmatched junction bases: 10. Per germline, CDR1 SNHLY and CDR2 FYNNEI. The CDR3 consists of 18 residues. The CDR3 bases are TGTGCCAGCAGCGGAACACTAGCGGGGGGACTTAGCACAGATACGCAGTATTTT. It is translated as CASSGTLAGGLSTDTQYF.

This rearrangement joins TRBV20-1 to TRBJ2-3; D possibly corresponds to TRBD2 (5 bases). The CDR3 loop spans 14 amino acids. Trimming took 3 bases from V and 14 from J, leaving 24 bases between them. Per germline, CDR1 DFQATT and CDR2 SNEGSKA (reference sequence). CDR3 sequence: CSARHRGQEANTYF. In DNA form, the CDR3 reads TGCAGTGCTAGGCACCGGGGTCAGGAGGCGAATACGTATTTT.

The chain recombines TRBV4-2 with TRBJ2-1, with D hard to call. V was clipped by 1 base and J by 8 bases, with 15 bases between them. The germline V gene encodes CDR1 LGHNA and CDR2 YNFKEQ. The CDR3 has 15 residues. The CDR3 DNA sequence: TGTGCCAGCAGCCAAGGCGGAACAGCATACGATGAGCAGTTCTTC. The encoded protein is CASSQGGTAYDEQFF.

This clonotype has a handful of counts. CDR3 region: CASSSGQGFGGVRNEQFF. The CDR3, as DNA: TGTGCCAGCAGCTCGGGACAGGGGTTTGGGGGGGTTCGGAATGAGCAGTTCTTC. The genes are TRBV7-2 and TRBJ2-1; 10 nucleotides agree with TRBD1. This CDR3 has 18 residues. Germline CDR1 reads SGHTA; CDR2 reads FQGNSA. After removal of 4 bases from V and 7 bases from J, the junction contained 16 bases not matched to a gene.

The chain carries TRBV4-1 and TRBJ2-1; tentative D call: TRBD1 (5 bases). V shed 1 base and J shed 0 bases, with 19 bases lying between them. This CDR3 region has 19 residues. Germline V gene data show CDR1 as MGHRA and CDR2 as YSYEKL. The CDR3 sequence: CASSQGTRLVFLSYNEQFF. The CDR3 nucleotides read TGCGCCAGCAGCCAAGGGACAAGGCTAGTTTTCCTCTCCTACAATGAGCAGTTCTTC.

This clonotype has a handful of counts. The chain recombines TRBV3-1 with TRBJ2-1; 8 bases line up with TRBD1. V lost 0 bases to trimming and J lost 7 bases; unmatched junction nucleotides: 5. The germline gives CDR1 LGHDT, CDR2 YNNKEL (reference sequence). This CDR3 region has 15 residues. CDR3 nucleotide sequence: TGTGCCAGCAGCCAAGACCAGGGGGCTGGGAATGAGCAGTTCTTC. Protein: CASSQDQGAGNEQFF.

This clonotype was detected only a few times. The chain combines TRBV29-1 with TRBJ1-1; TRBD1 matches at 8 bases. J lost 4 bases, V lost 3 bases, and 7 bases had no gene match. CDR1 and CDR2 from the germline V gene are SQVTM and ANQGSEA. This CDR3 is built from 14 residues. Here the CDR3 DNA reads TGCAGCGTTGAGGGGGGAGACAGGGGCACTGAAGCTTTCTTT. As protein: CSVEGGDRGTEAFF.

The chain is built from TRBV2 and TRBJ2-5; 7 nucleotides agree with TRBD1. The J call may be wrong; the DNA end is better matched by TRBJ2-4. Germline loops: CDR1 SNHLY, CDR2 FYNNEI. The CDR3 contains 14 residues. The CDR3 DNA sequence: TGTGCCAGCAGAAGGGACAGACCTGGCAACATTCAGTACTTC. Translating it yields CASRRDRPGNIQYF.

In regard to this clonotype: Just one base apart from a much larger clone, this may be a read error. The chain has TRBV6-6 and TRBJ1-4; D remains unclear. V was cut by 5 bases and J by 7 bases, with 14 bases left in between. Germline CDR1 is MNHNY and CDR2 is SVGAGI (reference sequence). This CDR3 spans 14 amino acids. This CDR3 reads CASSDDRAAEKLFF. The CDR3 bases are TGTGCCAGCAGTGACGATAGGGCAGCTGAAAAACTGTTTTTT.

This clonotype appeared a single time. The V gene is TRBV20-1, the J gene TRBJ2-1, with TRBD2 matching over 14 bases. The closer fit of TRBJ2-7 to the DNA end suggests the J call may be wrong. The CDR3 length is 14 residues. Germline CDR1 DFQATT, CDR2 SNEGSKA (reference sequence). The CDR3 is CSAGTSGGYNEQYF. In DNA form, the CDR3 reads TGCAGTGCTGGGACTAGCGGGGGTTACAATGAGCAGTACTTC.

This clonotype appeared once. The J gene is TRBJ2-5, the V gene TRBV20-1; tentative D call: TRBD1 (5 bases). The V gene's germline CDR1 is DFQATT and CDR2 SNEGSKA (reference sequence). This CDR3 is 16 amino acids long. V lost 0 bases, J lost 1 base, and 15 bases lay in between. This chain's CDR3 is CSAREYQGIAQETQYF. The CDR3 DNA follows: TGCAGTGCTAGAGAGTATCAGGGAATAGCCCAAGAGACCCAGTACTTC.

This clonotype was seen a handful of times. The CDR3 is CASKWGQEQYF. The CDR3 nucleotides read TGTGCCTCGAAGTGGGGGCAAGAGCAGTACTTC. The rearrangement links TRBV9 to TRBJ2-5, with D tentatively TRBD1 (6 bases). V was cut by 10 bases and J by 11 bases, with 18 bases left in between. Germline CDR1 is SGDLS and CDR2 is YYNGEE. The CDR3 has 11 residues.

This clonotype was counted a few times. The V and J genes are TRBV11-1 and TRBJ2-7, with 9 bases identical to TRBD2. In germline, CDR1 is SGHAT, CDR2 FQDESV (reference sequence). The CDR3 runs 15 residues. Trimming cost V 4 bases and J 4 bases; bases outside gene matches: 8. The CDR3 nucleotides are TGTGCCAGCAGCTCGTCAGCGGGGGGACATTACGAGCAGTACTTC. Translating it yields CASSSSAGGHYEQYF.